The clone carrying this T cell receptor (beta chain) was found many times. The sample belongs to a study of T cells in Graves' hyperthyroidism and ophthalmopathy. RNA transcripts were the template for amplifying TCR beta CDR3 regions. HTBI primers were the set used in a first-round RT-PCR of the TCR CDR3. TCRdb reprocessed the multiplex PCR reads with MiXCR, giving one entry per CDR3 protein. The sample holds about 720,000 distinct CDR3 sequences, about 17% seen once. CDR3 size: 14 residues. V lost 5 bases and J lost 3; bases outside the gene matches: 5. Germline V gives CDR1 SEHNR, CDR2 FQNEAQ (reference sequence).

The sample was blood. The rearrangement links TRBV7-9 to TRBJ1-1, with 8 bases aligning to TRBD1. This TCR was recovered from a woman aged 45 to 65 with Graves' hyperthyroidism that later progressed to Graves' ophthalmopathy. In nucleotides, the CDR3 is TGTGCCAGCAGCGCGATGACAGGGGACACTGAAGCTTTCTTT. Translated: CASSAMTGDTEAFF.